This TCR beta chain was captured in a study of T cell changes during pregnancy in multiple sclerosis (dated by TCRdb to between 2018 and 2021). About the full investigation: In women with multiple sclerosis, the researchers looked at how the T cell repertoire shifted as pregnancy progressed.

The CDR3, cysteine through phenylalanine, is 11 amino acids long. Left in the record is the CDR3 DNA by itself, 33 bases read in frame from the first base. Reading the germline V gene gives CDR1 SGHDT and CDR2 YYEEEE. V and J are truncated by 0 bases and 8 bases respectively, leaving an intervening sequence of 5 bases. Libraries were made using the immunoSEQ multiplex PCR assay. Not all clones reach the TCRdb copy of this immuneACCESS table, which keeps in-frame sequences only. Checked studies attribute under half of the gap to unresolved V genes and leave the rest unexplained. This sample has some 60,000 clones in its table, and roughly 87% of those were observed once. Almost 6.5% of the sample rests with the top ten. Note on this clone: Its antigen is unknown. No base quality information exists; no much larger clone differs at one position.

This TCR was sampled from a female donor in good health, enrolled as a control in a pregnancy study. The sequences come from peripheral blood, collected in the third trimester of pregnancy. The chain is encoded by TRBV5-6 joined to TRBJ1-1, with the D gene not confidently named. The nucleotide sequence is given as TGTGCCAGCAGCTTGGCCAGGGAAGCTTTCTTT. The encoded protein is CASSLAREAFF.